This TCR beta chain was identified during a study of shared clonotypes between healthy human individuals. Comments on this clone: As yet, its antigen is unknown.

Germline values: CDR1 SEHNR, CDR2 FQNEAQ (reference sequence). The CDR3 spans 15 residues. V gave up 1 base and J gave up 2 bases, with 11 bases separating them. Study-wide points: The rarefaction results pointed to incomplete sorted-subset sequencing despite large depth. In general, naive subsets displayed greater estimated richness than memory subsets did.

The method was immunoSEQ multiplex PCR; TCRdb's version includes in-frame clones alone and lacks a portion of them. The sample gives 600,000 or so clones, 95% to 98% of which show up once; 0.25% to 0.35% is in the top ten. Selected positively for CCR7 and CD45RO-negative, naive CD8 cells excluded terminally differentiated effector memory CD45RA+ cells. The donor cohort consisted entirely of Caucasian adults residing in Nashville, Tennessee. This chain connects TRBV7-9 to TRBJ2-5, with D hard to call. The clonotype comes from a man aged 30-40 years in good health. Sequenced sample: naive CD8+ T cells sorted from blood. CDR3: CASSLDVKGQETQYF. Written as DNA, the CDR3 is TGTGCCAGCAGCTTAGATGTTAAGGGTCAAGAGACCCAGTACTTC. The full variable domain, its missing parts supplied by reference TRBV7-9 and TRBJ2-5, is DTGVSQNPRHKITKRGQNVTFRCDPISEHNRLYWYRQTLGQGPEFLTYFQNEAQLEKSRLLSDRFSAERPKGSFSTLEIQRTEQGDSAMYLCASSLDVKGQETQYFGPGTRLLVL.